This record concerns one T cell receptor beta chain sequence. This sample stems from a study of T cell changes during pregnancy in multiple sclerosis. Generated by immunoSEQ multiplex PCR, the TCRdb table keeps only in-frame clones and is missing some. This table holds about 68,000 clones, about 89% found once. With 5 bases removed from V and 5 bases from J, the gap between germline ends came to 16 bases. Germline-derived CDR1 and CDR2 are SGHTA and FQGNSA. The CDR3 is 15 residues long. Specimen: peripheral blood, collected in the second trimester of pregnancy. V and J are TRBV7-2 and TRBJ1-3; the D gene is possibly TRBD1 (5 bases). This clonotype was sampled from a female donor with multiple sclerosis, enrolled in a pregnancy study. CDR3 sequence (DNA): TGTGCCAGCAGCCCCCTCTCCAGGGCCAGAAACACCATATATTTT. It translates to CASSPLSRARNTIYF.